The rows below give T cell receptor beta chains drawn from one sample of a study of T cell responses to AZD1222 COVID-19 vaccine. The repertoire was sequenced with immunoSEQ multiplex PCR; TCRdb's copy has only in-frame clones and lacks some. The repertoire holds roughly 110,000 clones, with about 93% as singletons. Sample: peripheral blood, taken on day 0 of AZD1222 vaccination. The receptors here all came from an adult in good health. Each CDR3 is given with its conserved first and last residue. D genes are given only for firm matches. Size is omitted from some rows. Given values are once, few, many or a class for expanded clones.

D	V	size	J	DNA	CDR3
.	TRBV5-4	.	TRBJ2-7	TGTGCCAGCAGCTTGGGGCGGGGCAATTCCTACGAGCAGTACTTC	CASSLGRGNSYEQYF
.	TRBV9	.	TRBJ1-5	TGTGCCAGCAGCGTAGACGGACATAGCAATCAGCCCCAGCATTTT	CASSVDGHSNQPQHF
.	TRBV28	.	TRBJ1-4	TGTGCCAGCAGTTTAATAGATGTGGGAAAACTGTTTTTT	CASSLIDVGKLFF
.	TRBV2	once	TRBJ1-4	TGTGCCAGCAGCGATGACCTTTACCAGGGGCTTAATGAAAAACTGTTTTTT	CASSDDLYQGLNEKLFF
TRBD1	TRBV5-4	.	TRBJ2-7	TGTGCCAGCAGCACTAGACAGGGACACGAGCAGTACTTC	CASSTRQGHEQYF
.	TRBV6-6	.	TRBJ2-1	TGTGCCAGCAGTTACCTAGGACGCGGCAATGAGCAGTTCTTC	CASSYLGRGNEQFF
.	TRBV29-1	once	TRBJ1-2	TGCAGCGTTCCGATAGGGGAGGGAGCTAACTATGGCTACACCTTC	CSVPIGEGANYGYTF
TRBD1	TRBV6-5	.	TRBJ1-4	TGTGCCATTTGGACAGGGGACGAAAAACTGTTTTTT	CAIWTGDEKLFF
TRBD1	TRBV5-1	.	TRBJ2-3	TGCGCCAGCAGCTCGACAGGGTTCAGCACAGATACGCAGTATTTT	CASSSTGFSTDTQYF
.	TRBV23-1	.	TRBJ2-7	TGCGCCAGCAGTCAATCGGAGCAGGACTTGCCGGACTGCCCACCAAACGGGTCCTACGAGCAGTACTTC	CASSQSEQDLPDCPPNGSYEQYF
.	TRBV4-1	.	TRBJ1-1	TGCGCCAGCAGCCAAGACGTCAATCGGGTAGCTTTCTTT	CASSQDVNRVAFF
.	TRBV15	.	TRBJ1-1	TGTGCCACCAGCAGAGACTCAGGGTTTTCGGCTGAAGCTTTCTTT	CATSRDSGFSAEAFF
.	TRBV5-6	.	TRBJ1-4	TGTGCCAGCAGCTTCTGGGGGGTTGAGAAACTGTTTTTT	CASSFWGVEKLFF
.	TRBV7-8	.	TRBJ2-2	TGTGCCAGCAGCTTAGAAGTAGAGACCGGGGAGCTGTTTTTT	CASSLEVETGELFF
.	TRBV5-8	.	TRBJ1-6	TGTGCCAGCAGCTTGGGGTCCCCAGTCCATAATTCACCCCTCCACTTT	CASSLGSPVHNSPLHF
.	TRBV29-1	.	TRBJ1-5	TGCAGCGTTGAAGTTAATAGCAATCAGCCCCAGCATTTT	CSVEVNSNQPQHF
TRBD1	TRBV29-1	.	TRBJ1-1	TGCAGCGTATCTACAGGGGCACTGAACACTGAAGCTTTCTTT	CSVSTGALNTEAFF
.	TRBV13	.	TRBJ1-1	TGTGCCAGCAACCGTGGACCGACAGGTGCTGGCACTGAAGCTTTCTTT	CASNRGPTGAGTEAFF
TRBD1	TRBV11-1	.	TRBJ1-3	TGTGCCAGCAGAGTTGACAGGGACGCGAACACCATATATTTT	CASRVDRDANTIYF
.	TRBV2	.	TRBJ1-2	TGTGCCAGCAGTGTATTGCGGGGAGGCTATGGCTACACCTTC	CASSVLRGGYGYTF
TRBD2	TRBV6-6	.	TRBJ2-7	TGTGCCAGCAGTTACTCAGCTAGCGGGCCCGCCTACGAGCAGTACTTC	CASSYSASGPAYEQYF
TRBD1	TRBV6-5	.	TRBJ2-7	TGTGCCAGCAGCTGGGACAGAGCAAAAGAGCAGTACTTC	CASSWDRAKEQYF
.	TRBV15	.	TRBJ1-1	TGTGCCACCAGCAGCAGGGCCGGTTTTAGAAAGGACACTGAAGCTTTCTTT	CATSSRAGFRKDTEAFF
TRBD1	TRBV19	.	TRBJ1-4	TGTGCCAGTAGTATTTCGGACAGGGTTGAGGAAAAACTGTTTTTT	CASSISDRVEEKLFF
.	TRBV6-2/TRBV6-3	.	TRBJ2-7	TGTGCCAGCAGCGTCCTAGGCAACGAGCAGTACTTC	CASSVLGNEQYF
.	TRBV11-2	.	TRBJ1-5	TGTGCCAGCAGCTTAGATAACCCAGGGAATAGCAATCAGCCCCAGCATTTT	CASSLDNPGNSNQPQHF
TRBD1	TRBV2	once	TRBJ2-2	TGTGCCAGCTGGGGACAGGGGACCGGGGAGCTGTTTTTT	CASWGQGTGELFF
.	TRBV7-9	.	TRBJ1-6	TGTGCCAGCAGCTCTGAAGTTTGGACGCCCCTCCACTTT	CASSSEVWTPLHF
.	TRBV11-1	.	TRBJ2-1	TGTGCCAGCACCCAGACAGGAACAATCAATGAGCAGTTCTTC	CASTQTGTINEQFF
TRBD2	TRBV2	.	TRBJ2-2	TGTGCCAGCAGGATAGCGGGGGGGCCCGGCACCGGGGAGCTGTTTTTT	CASRIAGGPGTGELFF
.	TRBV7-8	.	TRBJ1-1	TGTGCCAGCAGCTTAAAGGGGGATCAGACTGAAGCTTTCTTT	CASSLKGDQTEAFF
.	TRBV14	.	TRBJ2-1	TGTGCCAGCAGCCAAGGACAGGCGGGGGTCAATGAGCAGTTCTTC	CASSQGQAGVNEQFF
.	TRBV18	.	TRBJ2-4	TGTGCCAGCTCGTCGGGACGTCTTGAAAACATTCAGTACTTC	CASSSGRLENIQYF
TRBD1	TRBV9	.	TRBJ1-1	TGTGCCAGCAGCGTAGGGGGACAGCCGAACACTGAAGCTTTCTTT	CASSVGGQPNTEAFF
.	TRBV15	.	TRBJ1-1	TGTGCCACCAGCAGAGTTTCTGGGGAGACAGACCATTTCTTT	CATSRVSGETDHFF
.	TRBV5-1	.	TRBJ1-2	TGCGCCAGCAGCCTCGGGACGGCGGCGGCCTATGGCTACACCTTC	CASSLGTAAAYGYTF
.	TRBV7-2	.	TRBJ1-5	TGTGCCAGCAGCTTTGGGAGCGGACAGCCCCAGCATTTT	CASSFGSGQPQHF
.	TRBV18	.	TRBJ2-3	TGTGCCAGCTCACTGGAGCAGACAGATACGCAGTATTTT	CASSLEQTDTQYF
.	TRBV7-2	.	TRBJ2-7	TGTGCCAGCAGCAAAAGGGTGGGGTTCGACGAGCAGTACTTC	CASSKRVGFDEQYF
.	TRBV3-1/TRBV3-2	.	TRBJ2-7	TGTGCCAGCAGCCAAGACGTCTCTGGGGTCTACGAGCAGTACTTC	CASSQDVSGVYEQYF
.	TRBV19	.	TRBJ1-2	TGTGCCAGTAGTTCGGGGTTCGCCTATGGCTACACCTTC	CASSSGFAYGYTF
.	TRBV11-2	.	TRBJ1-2	TGTGCCAGCAGCTCACCCGGACCGGGAGGGGGCTATGGCTACACCTTC	CASSSPGPGGGYGYTF
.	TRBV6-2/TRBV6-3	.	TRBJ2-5	TGTGCCAGCAGCCCCCAGGGCGGAGAGACCCAGTACTTC	CASSPQGGETQYF
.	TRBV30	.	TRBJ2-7	TGTGCCTGGAGTGTTTCCGGGCTGGCGCAGTACTTC	CAWSVSGLAQYF
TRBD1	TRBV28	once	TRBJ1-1	TGTGCCAGCAACCCAGAAGGGACAGGGGTGGAGAACACTGAAGCTTTCTTT	CASNPEGTGVENTEAFF
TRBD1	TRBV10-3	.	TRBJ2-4	TGTGCCATCAGTGAGTCTGAGGGGGCGTCCCACATTCAGTACTTC	CAISESEGASHIQYF
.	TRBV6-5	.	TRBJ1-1	TGTGCCAGCGACAGGACTGTCGACACTGAAGCTTTCTTT	CASDRTVDTEAFF
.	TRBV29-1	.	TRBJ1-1	TGCAGTGCGAGGACCAGGGAGGGGAACACTGAAGCTTTCTTT	CSARTREGNTEAFF
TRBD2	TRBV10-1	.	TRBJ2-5	TGCGCCAGCAGTGATCGGCGGGGGGGCCGAGAGACCCAGTACTTC	CASSDRRGGRETQYF
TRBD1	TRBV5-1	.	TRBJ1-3	TGCGCCAGCAGCCCACCGACAGGGGACGGAAACACCATATATTTT	CASSPPTGDGNTIYF
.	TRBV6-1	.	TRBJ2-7	TGTGCCAGCAGTGAAGGGTTCCCCTACGAGCAGTACTTC	CASSEGFPYEQYF
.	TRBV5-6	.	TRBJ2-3	TGTGCCAGCAGCAGGGCTGAGGGGTACACAGATACGCAGTATTTT	CASSRAEGYTDTQYF
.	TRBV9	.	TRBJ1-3	TGTGCCAGCAGCGTAGGAGAGCAATCCGGAAACACCATATATTTT	CASSVGEQSGNTIYF
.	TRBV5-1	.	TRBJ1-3	TGCGCCAGCAGCTTGGGAAGTTGGGGGTCTGGAAACACCATATATTTT	CASSLGSWGSGNTIYF
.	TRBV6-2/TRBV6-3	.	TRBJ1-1	TGTGCCAGCAGTTCTTCCACAGGGTTCGGAAACACTGAAGCTTTCTTT	CASSSSTGFGNTEAFF
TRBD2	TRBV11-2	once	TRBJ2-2	TGTGCCAGCAGCTTAGGCTTCCGCGGGGGGGCGGGCACCGGGGAGCTGTTTTTT	CASSLGFRGGAGTGELFF
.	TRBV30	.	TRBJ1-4	TGTGCCTGGATGCAAAAAGAAAAACTGTTTTTT	CAWMQKEKLFF
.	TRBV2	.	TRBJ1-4	TGTGCCAGCGAGGACTTTACCGGGGCTAATGAAAAACTGTTTTTT	CASEDFTGANEKLFF
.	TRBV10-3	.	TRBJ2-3	TGTGCCATCAGTGAGTCCTCGGCTAAAGCCGATACGCAGTATTTT	CAISESSAKADTQYF
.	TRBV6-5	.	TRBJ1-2	TGTGCCAGCAGACCTACAGATAACTATGGCTACACCTTC	CASRPTDNYGYTF